What follows is one TCR beta chain and its context. The data stem from a study of CD8 T cells in Susac syndrome. It was with random hexamers that roughly 0.45 to 1 ug RNA was reverse transcribed. TCRdb re-analysed the immunoSEQ multiplex PCR reads in MiXCR, keeping a single row per CDR3 protein. This sample has 70,000 to 95,000 distinct CDR3 sequences, with roughly 94% found just once. Germline V lookup: CDR1 SGHTA, CDR2 FQGTGA. The CDR3 has 14 residues. The germline V and J ends were trimmed by 4 bases and 6 bases, with 12 bases remaining between them. Sequencing was done on a sample of CD8+ T cells from PBMCs. The source of this sequence is a human donor with Susac syndrome. The V gene is TRBV7-3, the J gene TRBJ2-2, with D possibly matching TRBD1 (6 bases). For the CDR3, the DNA is TGTGCCAGCAGCTACGGGACATTGGCCGGGGAGCTGTTTTTT. It codes for CASSYGTLAGELFF.